These 23 T cell receptor beta chains originate from one sample sequenced in a study of blood T cell repertoires in COVID-19. Method: immunoSEQ multiplex PCR; TCRdb's copy keeps in-frame clones and lacks some. The repertoire consists of 100,000 to 150,000 clones, with approximately 88% occurring once and the leading ten covering 12%. Sequencing was carried out using peripheral blood. These receptors were collected from a woman aged 25 to 39 who had recovered from COVID-19.

The genes are TRBV6-1 and TRBJ2-5, with TRBD1 identical over 11 bases. Germline loops: CDR1 MNHNS, CDR2 SASEGT. This CDR3 spans 15 amino acids. Trimming removed 2 bases from V and 5 bases from J; junction bases left unmatched: 4. The CDR3 here is CASSEPWTGGETQYF. The CDR3 DNA is TGTGCCAGCAGTGAACCGTGGACAGGGGGCGAGACCCAGTACTTC.

The rearrangement links TRBV2 to TRBJ1-5; D call uncertain. Germline CDR1 reads SNHLY; CDR2 reads FYNNEI. The germline V and J ends were trimmed by 8 bases and 2 bases, with 10 bases remaining between them. The CDR3 contains 13 residues. This CDR3 reads CASEGSGNQPQHF. CDR3 nucleotide sequence: TGTGCCAGCGAGGGATCGGGCAATCAGCCCCAGCATTTT.

The chain is built from TRBV19 and TRBJ2-2; D is possibly TRBD1 (5 bases). The CDR3 has 14 residues. The germline V gene has CDR1 LNHDA and CDR2 SQIVND (reference sequence). The V end was cut by 3 bases, the J end by 9 bases, with 14 bases between. CDR3 loop: CASSMGWGLRELFF. In DNA, the CDR3 is TGTGCCAGTAGTATGGGATGGGGCTTAAGGGAGCTGTTTTTT.

The chain uses TRBV6-5 and TRBJ1-1; D not resolved. The CDR3 spans 12 residues. Between the trimmed V and J ends, which lost 8 bases and 1 base, there was a span of 8 bases. Per the germline V gene, CDR1 is MNHEY and CDR2 is SVGAGI. The CDR3 is CASLVGNTEAFF. CDR3 bases: TGTGCCAGCCTTGTCGGGAACACTGAAGCTTTCTTT.

The chain links TRBV19 to TRBJ1-5; D perhaps matches TRBD1 (5 bases). The CDR3 is made up of 14 amino acids. The V end lost 3 bases, the J end lost 6 bases, and 12 bases lay between the germline ends. The V gene's germline CDR1 is LNHDA and CDR2 SQIVND (reference sequence). For the CDR3, the DNA is TGTGCCAGTAGTATTTCCAGGGAAGGTCAGCCCCAGCATTTT. Translation gives CASSISREGQPQHF.

The chain employs TRBV4-1 and TRBJ2-7; 8 bases fit TRBD2. V lost 4 bases and J lost 8; bases outside the gene matches: 7. The CDR3 loop spans 13 amino acids. The germline gives CDR1 MGHRA, CDR2 YSYEKL. DNA of the CDR3: TGCGCCAGCAGCCTGGCGGGGGGAGATCAGCAGTACTTC. This sequence encodes CASSLAGGDQQYF.

The V gene is TRBV19, the J gene TRBJ1-1; D not resolved. V was clipped by 0 bases and J by 5 bases, with 13 bases between them. Germline V gives CDR1 LNHDA, CDR2 SQIVND (reference sequence). This CDR3 is 15 amino acids long. The CDR3 DNA reads TGTGCCAGTAGTATAGATAATTCTAAGATGACTGAAGCTTTCTTT. Translated: CASSIDNSKMTEAFF.

CDR3 amino acids: CASSPDRASYNEQFF. CDR3 nucleotides: TGTGCCAGCTCACCGGACAGGGCCTCATACAATGAGCAGTTCTTC. This chain joins TRBV18 and TRBJ2-1; 8 positions agree with TRBD1. The CDR3 spans 15 residues. V lost 3 bases, J lost 4 bases, and 5 bases stayed unmatched. Germline loops: CDR1 KGHSH, CDR2 LQKENI.

V and J are TRBV5-1 and TRBJ1-1; unclear D gene. The germline CDR1 and CDR2 sequences are SGHRS and YFSETQ. The CDR3 totals 17 residues. Trimming cost V 3 bases and J 1 base, with 19 bases left between them. CDR3 DNA sequence: TGCGCCAGCAGCTCGCCCGAAGAGGCCACACGGAACACTGAAGCTTTCTTT. Amino acid sequence: CASSSPEEATRNTEAFF.

The V call is TRBV18, the J call TRBJ1-6, with D possibly matching TRBD1 (6 bases). The V and J ends lost 5 bases and 7 bases respectively, with 9 bases between them. Germline CDR1 and CDR2: KGHSH and LQKENI. The CDR3 covers 13 residues. CDR3 coding DNA: TGTGCCAGCTCATCGGACAGCAATTCACCCCTCCACTTT. Amino acid sequence: CASSSDSNSPLHF.

The chain couples TRBV9 to TRBJ2-6, with 7 bases aligning to TRBD1. Germline-derived CDR1 and CDR2 are SGDLS and YYNGEE. The CDR3 sequence is 16 residues long. The ends lost 3 bases at V and 0 bases at J; junction bases unmatched: 3. The CDR3 reads CASSATGTSGANVLTF. CDR3 nucleotide sequence: TGTGCCAGCAGCGCGACAGGGACCTCTGGGGCCAACGTCCTGACTTTC. The full variable domain, its missing parts supplied by reference TRBV9 and TRBJ2-6, is DSGVTQTPKHLITATGQRVTLRCSPRSGDLSVYWYQQSLDQGLQFLIQYYNGEERAKGNILERFSAQQFPDLHSELNLSSLELGDSALYFCASSATGTSGANVLTFGAGSRLTVL.

This sequence joins TRBV7-9 and TRBJ1-1; D is undetermined. Trimming stripped 1 base from V and 3 bases from J, with 9 bases between. The CDR3 has 14 residues. The germline gives CDR1 SEHNR, CDR2 FQNEAQ (reference sequence). The CDR3, as DNA: TGTGCCAGCAGCTTAGGCAGGTTTGACACTGAAGCTTTCTTT. This sequence encodes CASSLGRFDTEAFF.

CDR3 loop: CSVEVGRGANTEAFF. The CDR3 DNA sequence: TGCAGCGTTGAAGTTGGCAGGGGCGCGAACACTGAAGCTTTCTTT. This chain links TRBV29-1 with TRBJ1-1; D is perhaps TRBD1 (6 bases). With 1 base removed from V and 1 base from J, the gap between germline ends came to 13 bases. The CDR3 is 15 residues long. CDR1 is SQVTM and CDR2 is ANQGSEA in the germline V gene.

This clone was detected only a few times. The V gene is TRBV7-2, the J gene TRBJ2-7; TRBD2 is a possible D gene (5 bases). Germline CDR1 is SGHTA and CDR2 is FQGNSA. The CDR3 is made up of 13 amino acids. Trimming shortened V by 2 bases and J by 3 bases, and 8 bases separated the two germline ends. The CDR3 reads CASSLNSGYEQYF. CDR3 in DNA: TGTGCCAGCAGCTTAAACAGCGGCTACGAGCAGTACTTC. Variable domain in full (rest from reference TRBV7-2 and TRBJ2-7): GAGVSQSPSNKVTEKGKDVELRCDPISGHTALYWYRQSLGQGLEFLIYFQGNSAPDKSGLPSDRFSAERTGGSVSTLTIQRTQQEDSAVYLCASSLNSGYEQYFGPGTRLTVT.

V and J are TRBV19 and TRBJ2-7; possible D gene TRBD2, 6 bases. The CDR3 loop spans 16 amino acids. The ends were cut back, 2 bases at V and 0 bases at J, with 14 bases in the middle. Germline assignment: CDR1 LNHDA and CDR2 SQIVND (reference sequence). CDR3 DNA sequence: TGTGCCAGTAGTATACGGGGGATCACAAACTCCTACGAGCAGTACTTC. This gives the protein CASSIRGITNSYEQYF.

The rearrangement uses TRBV18 and TRBJ1-1; D is undetermined. CDR1 is KGHSH and CDR2 is LQKENI in the germline V gene. This CDR3 comprises 16 residues. Trimming shortened V by 3 bases and J by 0 bases, and 14 bases separated the two germline ends. The chain's CDR3 is CASSPRKADLNTEAFF. CDR3 nucleotides: TGTGCCAGCTCACCTCGGAAGGCCGACTTGAACACTGAAGCTTTCTTT.

This chain links TRBV14 with TRBJ2-6; the D is unclear. Trimming took 0 bases from V and 0 from J, leaving 6 bases between them. In germline, CDR1 is SGHDN, CDR2 FVKESK. The CDR3 has 16 amino acids. DNA for the CDR3: TGTGCCAGCAGCCAAGATTGGAGCTCTGGGGCCAACGTCCTGACTTTC. Its translation is CASSQDWSSGANVLTF. The whole variable domain, filled in from reference TRBV14 and TRBJ2-6, reads EAGVTQFPSHSVIEKGQTVTLRCDPISGHDNLYWYRRVMGKEIKFLLHFVKESKQDESGMPNNRFLAERTGGTYSTLKVQPAELEDSGVYFCASSQDWSSGANVLTFGAGSRLTVL.

V is TRBV6-5 and J is TRBJ1-5; 9 bases are a match to TRBD1. Per the germline V gene, CDR1 is MNHEY and CDR2 is SVGAGI. The trim removed 7 bases at V and 7 bases at J, leaving 5 bases unmatched. This CDR3 comprises 13 residues. The CDR3 DNA follows: TGTGCCAGCACCCGGGACAGGGCCCAGCCCCAGCATTTT. Translating gives CASTRDRAQPQHF.

The chain combines TRBV7-3 with TRBJ2-1, with 10 positions matching TRBD2. Trimming cost V 2 bases and J 7 bases; bases outside gene matches: 5. This CDR3 is 15 amino acids long. Germline values: CDR1 SGHTA, CDR2 FQGTGA. CDR3 DNA sequence: TGTGCCAGCAGCTTAGGAGCGGGAGGGCCAAATGAGCAGTTCTTC. This sequence encodes CASSLGAGGPNEQFF.

The CDR3 is CASSPRGTSGNYEQYF. The DNA of the CDR3 is TGTGCCAGCTCACCCAGAGGGACTAGCGGAAACTACGAGCAGTACTTC. V gene TRBV18 combines with J gene TRBJ2-7; 11 bases agree with TRBD2. V was clipped by 3 bases and J by 3 bases; unmatched bases: 7. The CDR3 extends over 16 amino acids. The germline V gene has CDR1 KGHSH and CDR2 LQKENI.

The chain joins TRBV3-1 (or the pseudogene TRBV3-2) to TRBJ2-5, with a tentative D call TRBD2 (6 bases). The CDR3 spans 15 residues. Germline lookup yields CDR1 LGHDT and CDR2 YNNKEL (reference sequence). V lost 4 bases, J lost 2 bases, and 14 bases lay in between. As DNA, the CDR3 is TGTGCCAGCAGCCCGCGTCGGACTACGCAAGAGACCCAGTACTTC. It translates to CASSPRRTTQETQYF.

The CDR3 sequence: CASSPKGRERLGEQYF. CDR3 coding DNA: TGTGCCAGCAGCCCAAAAGGCAGGGAACGATTGGGCGAGCAGTACTTC. The V gene is TRBV7-8, the J gene TRBJ2-7; TRBD1 is a possible D gene (5 bases). The V end lost 5 bases, the J end lost 6 bases, and 23 bases lay between the germline ends. The CDR3 totals 16 residues. Germline values: CDR1 SGHVS, CDR2 FQNEAQ.

This clone has just a few counts. V gene TRBV18 combines with J gene TRBJ1-5; unclear D gene. CDR3 length: 14 amino acids. CDR1 is KGHSH, CDR2 LQKENI, per germline. Trimming took off 6 bases at V and 4 bases at J, with 13 bases between the two ends. In DNA form, the CDR3 reads TGTGCCAGCTCTAGCAGAGTAGGTAATCAGCCCCAGCATTTT. The encoded protein is CASSSRVGNQPQHF.